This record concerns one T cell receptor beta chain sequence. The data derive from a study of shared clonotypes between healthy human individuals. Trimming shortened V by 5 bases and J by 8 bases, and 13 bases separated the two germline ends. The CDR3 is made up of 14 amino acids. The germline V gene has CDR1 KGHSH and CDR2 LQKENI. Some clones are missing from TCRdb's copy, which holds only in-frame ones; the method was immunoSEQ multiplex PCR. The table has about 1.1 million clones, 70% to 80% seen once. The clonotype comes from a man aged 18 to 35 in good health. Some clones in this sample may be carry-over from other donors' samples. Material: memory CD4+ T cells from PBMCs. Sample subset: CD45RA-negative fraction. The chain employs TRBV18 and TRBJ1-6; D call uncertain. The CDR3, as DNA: TGTGCCAGCTCAAGAGGAGGAGTCGATTCACCCCTCCACTTT. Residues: CASSRGGVDSPLHF.